This T cell receptor beta chain is from a study of beta chain features in type 1 diabetes. For the study at large: Summed over all samples, the examined sorted cells came to more than 85 million.

The table lists this clone with many counts. Every isolated RNA sample was fully reverse transcribed, so sequencing captured expressed TCRB transcripts. Generated by immunoSEQ multiplex PCR, the TCRdb table keeps only in-frame clones and is missing some. The table has 200,000 to 250,000 clones, over 7.5% seen once. Trimming took 1 base from V and 2 from J, leaving 9 bases between them. CDR1 and CDR2 (germline): SEHNR, FQNEAQ (reference sequence). The CDR3 is made up of 16 amino acids. V usage is TRBV7-9 and J usage is TRBJ2-6, with D maybe TRBD1 (5 bases). Sequencing used naive CD4+ T cells from blood. The source of this sequence is a woman aged 18-35 years in good health. The DNA of the CDR3 is TGTGCCAGCAGCTTAGAGCTCAGGGCTGGGGCCAACGTCCTGACTTTC. Encoded protein: CASSLELRAGANVLTF.